The sequence of this T cell receptor (beta chain) was determined in a study of graft-versus-host responses after intestinal transplantation. Background on the study: Among the recipients, transplants were multivisceral, liver-intestinal, or isolated intestinal. Tacrolimus and steroids were given for three to four years to all recipients after anti-thymocyte globulin induction. Study outcomes and limitations: Early after transplant, HvG declines were associated with peak levels of circulating GvH clones.

Comments on this clone: Its antigen is currently unknown.

Only in-frame clones appear in the TCRdb table, and some are missing; sequencing was by immunoSEQ multiplex PCR. Counted here are roughly 100,000 clones, roughly 93% occurring once; the ten biggest clones make up 1.2%. The V end was cut by 2 bases, the J end by 4 bases, with 9 bases between. This CDR3 is built from 13 residues. Germline CDR1 and CDR2: SGHKS and YYEKEE (reference sequence). The receptor comes from a human donor who received an intestinal transplant. The chain carries TRBV5-5 and TRBJ1-2; D might be TRBD1 (6 bases). Sequencing was performed on unstimulated CD8+ T cells sorted from spleen or lymph node cells, taken before intestinal transplant. The CDR3: CASSFGQFYGYTF. In nucleotides, the CDR3 is TGTGCCAGCAGCTTCGGACAGTTCTATGGCTACACCTTC.